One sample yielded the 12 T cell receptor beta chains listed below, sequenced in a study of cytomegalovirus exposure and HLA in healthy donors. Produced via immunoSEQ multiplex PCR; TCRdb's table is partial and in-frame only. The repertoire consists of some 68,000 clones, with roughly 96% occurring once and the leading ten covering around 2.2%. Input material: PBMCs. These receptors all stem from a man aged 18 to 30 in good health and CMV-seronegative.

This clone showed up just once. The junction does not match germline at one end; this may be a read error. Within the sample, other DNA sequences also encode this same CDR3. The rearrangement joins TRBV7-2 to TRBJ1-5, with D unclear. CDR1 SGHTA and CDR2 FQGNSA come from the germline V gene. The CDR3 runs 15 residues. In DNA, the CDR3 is TGTGCCAGCAGCTTAGGAGGGTCGGCTCATCAGCCTCAGCATTTT. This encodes CASSLGGSAHQPQHF.

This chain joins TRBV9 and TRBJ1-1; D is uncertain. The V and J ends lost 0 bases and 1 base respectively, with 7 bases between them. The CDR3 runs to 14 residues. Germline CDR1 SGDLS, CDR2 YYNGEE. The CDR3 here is CASSVVDSNTEAFF. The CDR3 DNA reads TGTGCCAGCAGCGTAGTAGATTCGAACACTGAAGCTTTCTTT.

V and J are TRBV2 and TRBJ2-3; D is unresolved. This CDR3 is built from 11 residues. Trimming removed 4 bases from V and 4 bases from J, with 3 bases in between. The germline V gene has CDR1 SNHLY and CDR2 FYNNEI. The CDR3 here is CASSAPDTQYF. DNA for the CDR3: TGTGCCAGCAGTGCTCCAGATACGCAGTATTTT.

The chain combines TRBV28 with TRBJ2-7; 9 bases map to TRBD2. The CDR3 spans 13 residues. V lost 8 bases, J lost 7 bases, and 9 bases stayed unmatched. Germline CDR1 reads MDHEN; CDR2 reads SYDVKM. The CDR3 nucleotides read TGTGCCAGCCCGGCGGGAGGGAGGGAGGAGCAGTACTTC. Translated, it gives CASPAGGREEQYF.

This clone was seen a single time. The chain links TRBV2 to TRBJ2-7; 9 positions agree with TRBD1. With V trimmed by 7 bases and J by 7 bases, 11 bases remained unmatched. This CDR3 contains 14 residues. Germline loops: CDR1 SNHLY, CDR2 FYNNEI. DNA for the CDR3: TGTGCCAGCATGACCGGGACAGGGATTGGGGAGCAGTACTTC. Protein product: CASMTGTGIGEQYF.

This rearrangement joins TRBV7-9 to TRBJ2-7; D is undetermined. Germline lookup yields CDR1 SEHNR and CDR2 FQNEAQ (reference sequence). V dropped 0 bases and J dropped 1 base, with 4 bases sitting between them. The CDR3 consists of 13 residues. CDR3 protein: CASSLAQSYEQYF. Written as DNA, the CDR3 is TGTGCCAGCAGCTTAGCACAGTCCTACGAGCAGTACTTC.

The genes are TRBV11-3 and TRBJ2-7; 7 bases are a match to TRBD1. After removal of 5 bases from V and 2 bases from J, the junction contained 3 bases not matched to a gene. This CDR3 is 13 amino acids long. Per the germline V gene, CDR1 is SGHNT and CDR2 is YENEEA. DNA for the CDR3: TGTGCCAGCAGCACCGGGACAGCCTACGAGCAGTACTTC. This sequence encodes CASSTGTAYEQYF.

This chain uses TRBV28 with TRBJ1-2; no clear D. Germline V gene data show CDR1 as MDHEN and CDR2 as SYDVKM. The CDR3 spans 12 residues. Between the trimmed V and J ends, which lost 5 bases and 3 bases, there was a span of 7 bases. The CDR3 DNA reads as TGTGCCAGCAGTCGACGGGACTATGGCTACACCTTC. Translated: CASSRRDYGYTF.

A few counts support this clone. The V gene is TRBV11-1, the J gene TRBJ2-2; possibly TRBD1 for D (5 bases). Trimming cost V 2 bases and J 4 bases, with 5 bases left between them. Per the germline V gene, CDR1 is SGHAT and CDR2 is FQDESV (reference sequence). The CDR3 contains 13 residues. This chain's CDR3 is CASSLTGTGELFF. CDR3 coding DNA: TGTGCCAGCAGCTTAACAGGCACCGGGGAGCTGTTTTTT.

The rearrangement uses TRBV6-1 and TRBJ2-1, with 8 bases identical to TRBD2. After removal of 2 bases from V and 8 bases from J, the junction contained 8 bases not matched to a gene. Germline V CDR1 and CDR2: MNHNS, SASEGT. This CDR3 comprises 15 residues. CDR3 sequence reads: CASSETRTSRDEQFF. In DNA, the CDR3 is TGTGCCAGCAGTGAAACACGGACTAGCCGAGATGAGCAGTTCTTC.

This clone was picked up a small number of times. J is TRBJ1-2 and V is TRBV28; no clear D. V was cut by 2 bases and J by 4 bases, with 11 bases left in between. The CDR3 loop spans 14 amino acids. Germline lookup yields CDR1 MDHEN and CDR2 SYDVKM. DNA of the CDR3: TGTGCCAGCAGTTTAGGAGGGAAAAGCTATGGCTACACCTTC. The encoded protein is CASSLGGKSYGYTF.

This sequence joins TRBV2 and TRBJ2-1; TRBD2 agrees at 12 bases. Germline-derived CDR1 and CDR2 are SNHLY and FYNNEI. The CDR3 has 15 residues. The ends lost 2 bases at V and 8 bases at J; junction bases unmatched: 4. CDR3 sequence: CASSEMTSGSDEQFF. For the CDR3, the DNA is TGTGCCAGCAGTGAAATGACTAGCGGGAGTGATGAGCAGTTCTTC. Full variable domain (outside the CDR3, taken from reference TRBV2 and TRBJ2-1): EPEVTQTPSHQVTQMGQEVILRCVPISNHLYFYWYRQILGQKVEFLVSFYNNEISEKSEIFDDQFSVERPDGSNFTLKIRSTKLEDSAMYFCASSEMTSGSDEQFFGPGTRLTVL.